One and the same sample provided the 26 T cell receptor beta chains below, sequenced in a study of regulatory T cells in long-lasting Graves disease. The time point denotes: persistent/refractory GD, antithyroid drugs over 5 years with positive TRAb. The TCR library was made from RNA that had been extracted from PBMCs in TRIzol. Combining iRepertoire HTBI primers with Arm-PCR of CDR3 regions, the authors built TCR beta libraries. MiXCR, applied by TCRdb to the multiplex PCR reads, yields one record per CDR3 protein. The sample yields 400,000 to 450,000 distinct CDR3 sequences, around a quarter seen once. Source: peripheral blood mononuclear cells (PBMCs), taken when the disease was refractory, from a patient treated with antithyroid drugs. These receptors originate from a female donor with Graves disease.

The V gene is TRBV7-9, the J gene TRBJ2-5, with 8 bases that match TRBD2. CDR1 and CDR2 from the germline V gene are SEHNR and FQNEAQ (reference sequence). V gave up 5 bases and J gave up 4 bases; unmatched junction bases: 6. This CDR3 has 14 residues. CDR3 residues: CASSRAGEAETQYF. The CDR3 nucleotides read TGTGCCAGCAGCCGAGCGGGAGAGGCAGAGACCCAGTACTTC.

This clonotype was detected only a few times. A read error may account for a junction end that differs from germline. This chain connects TRBV12-3 or TRBV12-4 to TRBJ2-7; 11 nucleotides line up with TRBD2. This CDR3 spans 15 amino acids. CDR3 DNA: TGTACCAGCAGTTTAGATCTAGCGGGAGGCTACGAGCAGTACTTC. Protein: CTSSLDLAGGYEQYF.

This clonotype showed up just a few times. The genes are TRBV24-1 and TRBJ2-7, with a weak D call TRBD2 (6 bases). Trimming took off 3 bases at V and 3 bases at J, with 14 bases between the two ends. Germline V CDR1 and CDR2: KGHDR, SFDVKD. The CDR3 totals 15 residues. CDR3 in amino acids: CATSDPSGTDYEQYF. CDR3 in DNA: TGTGCCACCAGTGATCCATCCGGGACTGACTACGAGCAGTACTTC.

The chain links TRBV12-3 or TRBV12-4 to TRBJ2-2; D possibly uses TRBD1 or TRBD2 (5 bases each). Trimming left V 7 bases short and J 5 bases short, with 14 bases between. The CDR3 covers 14 residues. The chain's CDR3 is CASKSGGLTGELFF. CDR3 DNA: TGTGCCAGCAAGTCTGGGGGTCTGACCGGGGAGCTGTTTTTT.

In this sample, this clonotype turned up a few times. This chain connects TRBV12-3 or TRBV12-4 to TRBJ1-5; no definite D call. The V and J ends lost 2 bases and 4 bases respectively, with 15 bases between them. The CDR3 consists of 16 residues. Written as DNA, the CDR3 is TGTGCCAGCAGTTTATTAGCAGCACTCCAGAATCAGCCCCAGCATTTT. It codes for CASSLLAALQNQPQHF.

Many counts were recorded for this clonotype. This rearrangement joins TRBV10-3 to TRBJ1-1, with 8 bases fitting TRBD1. Trimming removed 6 bases from V and 5 bases from J; junction bases left unmatched: 8. Germline CDR1 ENHRY, CDR2 SYGVKD. This CDR3 has 14 residues. The CDR3 reads CAIRPDDRGTEAFF. The CDR3 nucleotides read TGTGCCATCAGACCCGACGACAGGGGTACTGAAGCTTTCTTT.

This clonotype was detected a few times. The J gene is TRBJ2-2, the V gene TRBV15; 12 bases line up with TRBD2. J was trimmed by 5 bases and V by 4 bases; bases with no gene match: 5. Germline lookup yields CDR1 LNHNV and CDR2 YYDKDF (reference sequence). This CDR3 is 16 amino acids long. CDR3 loop: CATSTGLAGPTGELFF. In nucleotides, the CDR3 is TGTGCCACCAGCACCGGACTAGCGGGACCAACCGGGGAGCTGTTTTTT.

This clonotype has a handful of counts. The chain uses TRBV7-2 and TRBJ2-7, with 8 bases that match TRBD2. The CDR3 consists of 15 residues. Germline lookup yields CDR1 SGHTA and CDR2 FQGNSA. V was pared by 3 bases and J by 2 bases, with 6 bases of the junction left unmatched. For the CDR3, the DNA is TGTGCCAGCAGCTTCAGTAGCGGGGTTACCTACGAGCAGTACTTC. Its translation: CASSFSSGVTYEQYF.

This clonotype has a count of ten or more. CDR3: CASKPGTTDSGNTIYF. In nucleotides, the CDR3 is TGTGCCAGCAAACCCGGGACAACAGACTCTGGAAACACCATATATTTT. The chain joins TRBV28 to TRBJ1-3, with D maybe TRBD1 (6 bases). V lost 7 bases to trimming and J lost 0 bases, with 16 bases between them. The V gene's germline CDR1 is MDHEN and CDR2 SYDVKM. This CDR3 comprises 16 residues.

Remarks on this clonotype: The junction does not match germline at one end; this may be a read error. The J gene is TRBJ2-3, the V gene TRBV7-9, with 7 bases identical to TRBD1. The CDR3 spans 15 residues. In germline, CDR1 is SEHNR, CDR2 FQNEAQ (reference sequence). This CDR3 reads CASSQQGPPQDTQYF. The DNA of the CDR3 is TGTGCCAGCAGCCAACAGGGGCCGCCTCAAGATACACAGTATTTT.

This clonotype came up many times. CDR3 sequence: CASSLEVWVEQFF. The CDR3 bases are TGTGCCAGCAGCTTAGAGGTTTGGGTTGAGCAGTTCTTC. V gene TRBV7-2 combines with J gene TRBJ2-1; D is uncertain. Per the germline V gene, CDR1 is SGHTA and CDR2 is FQGNSA. Trimming cost V 1 base and J 9 bases, with 10 bases left between them. CDR3 size: 13 residues.

This clonotype was seen ten or more times. This sequence joins TRBV15 and TRBJ2-5; D gene ambiguous. From germline, CDR1 is LNHNV and CDR2 YYDKDF (reference sequence). The CDR3 runs to 14 residues. V lost 5 bases and J lost 5, with 15 bases in between. Written as DNA, the CDR3 is TGTGCCACCAGCCTACCTGGTCCTGGGGAGACCCAGTACTTC. Translating gives CATSLPGPGETQYF.

As for this clonotype: The junction departs from the called germline gene at one end, perhaps through a read error. CDR3 sequence reads: CSAKAGGNAGELFF. The CDR3 coding sequence is TGCAGCGCTAAAGCGGGAGGGAACGCCGGGGAGCTGTTTTTT. The chain has TRBV29-1 and TRBJ2-2; 10 nucleotides line up with TRBD2. The CDR3 has 14 amino acids. CDR1 is SQVTM and CDR2 is ANQGSEA in the germline V gene.

This clonotype occurred many times. CDR3 nucleotides: TGTGCCAGCAGGGAGACAGTGAACACTGAAGCTTTCTTT. The encoded protein is CASRETVNTEAFF. The chain has TRBV12-3 or TRBV12-4 and TRBJ1-1, with a tentative D call TRBD1 (5 bases). The CDR3 is 13 amino acids. V lost 6 bases, J lost 0 bases, and 8 bases lay in between.

As for this clonotype: A much larger clone lies a single base off, so this may be a read error. The chain's CDR3 is CATSGTGNNRPQHF. DNA of the CDR3: TGTGCCACCAGCGGGACAGGGAACAATCGGCCCCAGCATTTT. The chain combines TRBV15 with TRBJ1-5, with 9 bases lining up with TRBD1. The V gene's germline CDR1 is LNHNV and CDR2 YYDKDF (reference sequence). The CDR3 length is 14 residues.

This chain uses TRBV7-8 with TRBJ2-1, with 7 bases lining up with TRBD2. Looked up from germline, CDR1 is SGHVS and CDR2 is FQNEAQ. This CDR3 has 13 amino acids. Trimming cost V 5 bases and J 5 bases; bases outside gene matches: 3. The CDR3 DNA follows: TGTGCCAGCAGCGTGGGGACTAACAATGAGCAGTTCTTC. This sequence encodes CASSVGTNNEQFF.

This clonotype has only a few counts. For the CDR3, the DNA is TGTGCCAGCAGTGAATTCTTGGGGGACCCTGGGGCCAACGTCCTGACTTTC. This sequence encodes CASSEFLGDPGANVLTF. This chain joins TRBV27 and TRBJ2-6; D may match TRBD1 or TRBD2 (5 bases each). The CDR3 has 17 residues. Trimming pared 5 bases from V and 2 bases from J, leaving 16 bases between. Germline assignment: CDR1 MNHEY and CDR2 SMNVEV (reference sequence).

This clonotype was seen only once. The chain combines TRBV28 with TRBJ2-3; D unclear. The CDR3 covers 13 residues. Deletions cut 4 bases from V and 4 bases from J, with 9 bases between. Germline V gives CDR1 MDHEN, CDR2 SYDVKM. CDR3 nucleotides: TGTGCCAGCAGTTGGTCCGGAGCAGATACGCAGTATTTT. This sequence encodes CASSWSGADTQYF.

In this sample, this clonotype turned up many times. V usage is TRBV10-3 and J usage is TRBJ1-2, with D maybe TRBD1 (5 bases). The germline V gene encodes CDR1 ENHRY and CDR2 SYGVKD. This CDR3 spans 11 amino acids. With 10 bases removed from V and 4 bases from J, the gap between germline ends came to 10 bases. CDR3 coding DNA: TGTGCCACGGGGGAGGCCTATGGCTACACCTTC. Protein: CATGEAYGYTF.

The chain uses TRBV3-1 and TRBJ1-5; D is ambiguous. The V end lost 0 bases, the J end lost 4 bases, and 10 bases lay between the germline ends. Germline CDR1 reads LGHDT; CDR2 reads YNNKEL (reference sequence). The CDR3 runs to 15 residues. In nucleotides, the CDR3 is TGTGCCAGCAGCCAAGATCGAACGGAAAATCAGCCCCAGCATTTT. Encoded protein: CASSQDRTENQPQHF. The whole variable domain, filled in from reference TRBV3-1 and TRBJ1-5, reads DTAVSQTPKYLVTQMGNDKSIKCEQNLGHDTMYWYKQDSKKFLKIMFSYNNKELIINETVPNRFSPKSPDKAHLNLHINSLELGDSAVYFCASSQDRTENQPQHFGDGTRLSIL.

The chain couples TRBV12-3 or TRBV12-4 to TRBJ2-2; no definite D call. V shed 6 bases and J shed 6 bases, with 14 bases lying between them. The length of the CDR3 is 14 residues. The CDR3: CASRSRKLAGELFF. The CDR3 DNA reads as TGTGCCAGCAGGTCTAGGAAACTGGCCGGGGAGCTGTTTTTT.

V is TRBV5-1 and J is TRBJ1-5, with a weak D call TRBD1 (6 bases). With 4 bases removed from V and 6 bases from J, the gap between germline ends came to 17 bases. The CDR3 totals 15 residues. CDR1 SGHRS and CDR2 YFSETQ come from the germline V gene. This CDR3 reads CASSILGASGQPQHF. CDR3 nucleotide sequence: TGCGCCAGCAGCATTCTGGGGGCCTCAGGTCAGCCCCAGCATTTT.

A few counts support this clonotype. A read error may account for a junction end that differs from germline. The CDR3 DNA is TGTGCCAGCAGCCCTCGGGGGGTCCCGGTCATCTTT. Protein product: CASSPRGVPVIF. The V call is TRBV6-1, the J call TRBJ1-1, with D tentatively TRBD1 (5 bases). There are 12 residues in the CDR3. Germline V gives CDR1 MNHNS, CDR2 SASEGT.

The rearrangement joins TRBV2 to TRBJ1-6; 7 positions agree with TRBD1. The junction had 16 bases not matched to a gene; V was cut back by 5 bases and J by 9 bases. The germline V gene has CDR1 SNHLY and CDR2 FYNNEI. The CDR3 consists of 17 residues. CDR3 in DNA: TGTGCCAGCAGTTACGGCGGCAGGGGGTCAGGGCGTTCACCCCTCCACTTT. Translated: CASSYGGRGSGRSPLHF.

The gene calls are TRBV28 and TRBJ2-3, with 10 bases fitting TRBD2. The germline CDR1 and CDR2 sequences are MDHEN and SYDVKM. The CDR3 has 19 residues. J gave up 0 bases and V 6 bases, and 15 bases lay outside the gene matches. CDR3 loop: CASRLTTSGDTTSTDTQYF. The CDR3 DNA reads TGTGCCAGCAGGCTCACAACTAGCGGGGACACTACTAGCACAGATACGCAGTATTTT.

There are many counts of this clonotype. This rearrangement joins TRBV6-1 to TRBJ2-4; perhaps TRBD1 as D (6 bases). V was trimmed by 5 bases and J by 0 bases, leaving 14 bases between them. The germline V gene encodes CDR1 MNHNS and CDR2 SASEGT. This CDR3 spans 16 amino acids. DNA of the CDR3: TGTGCCAGCAGTCAGGACAGAGTCGTAGCCAAAAACATTCAGTACTTC. Translation: CASSQDRVVAKNIQYF.